Listed below are T cell receptor beta chains from one sample, sequenced in a study of T cell changes during pregnancy in multiple sclerosis. Some clones are missing from TCRdb's copy, which holds only in-frame ones; the method was immunoSEQ multiplex PCR. In the table there are under 75,000 clones, 92% of which are singletons. The sample consisted of peripheral blood, taken in the third trimester of pregnancy. The receptors derive from a female donor in good health, enrolled as a control in a pregnancy study. Both conserved end residues are part of each CDR3. Fields, in order: CDR3 protein, CDR3 DNA, V gene, clone size, D gene, J gene. A D gene is named only where the DNA matches it firmly. Where a row states a size, it is once, few, many or the class of an expanded clone; other rows omit it.

CDR3 protein: CASSEMGGTGGGNSPLHF
CDR3 DNA: TGTGCCAGCAGTGAAATGGGGGGGACAGGGGGAGGGAATTCACCCCTCCACTTT
V gene: TRBV6-1
clone size: .
D gene: TRBD1
J gene: TRBJ1-6

CDR3 protein: CASSYGSGSNADTQYF
CDR3 DNA: TGTGCCAGCAGTTACGGTAGCGGGAGTAACGCAGATACGCAGTATTTT
V gene: TRBV6-5
clone size: once
D gene: TRBD2
J gene: TRBJ2-3

CDR3 protein: CATSGGSNQPQHF
CDR3 DNA: TGTGCCACCTCGGGGGGGAGCAATCAGCCCCAGCATTTT
V gene: TRBV15
clone size: once
D gene: .
J gene: TRBJ1-5

CDR3 protein: CATRTSTGVHGYTF
CDR3 DNA: TGTGCCACCCGGACCTCGACAGGGGTTCATGGCTACACCTTC
V gene: TRBV19
clone size: .
D gene: TRBD1
J gene: TRBJ1-2

CDR3 protein: CASSRTGTDNEKLFF
CDR3 DNA: TGTGCCAGCAGCCGCACCGGGACAGATAATGAAAAACTGTTTTTT
V gene: TRBV7-2
clone size: .
D gene: TRBD1
J gene: TRBJ1-4

CDR3 protein: CASSLSGVDQPQHF
CDR3 DNA: TGCGCCAGCAGCTTGTCAGGGGTTGATCAGCCCCAGCATTTT
V gene: TRBV5-1
clone size: .
D gene: .
J gene: TRBJ1-5

CDR3 protein: CASSQESQGSGTDTQYF
CDR3 DNA: TGCGCCAGCAGCCAAGAATCACAGGGCTCTGGCACAGATACGCAGTATTTT
V gene: TRBV4-1
clone size: .
D gene: .
J gene: TRBJ2-3

CDR3 protein: CASSSTGGGETQYF
CDR3 DNA: TGTGCCAGCAGCTCCACAGGTGGCGGAGAGACCCAGTACTTC
V gene: TRBV11-1
clone size: .
D gene: .
J gene: TRBJ2-5

CDR3 protein: CASSTFRDRATNYGYTF
CDR3 DNA: TGTGCCAGTAGTACCTTCCGGGACAGGGCAACTAACTATGGCTACACCTTC
V gene: TRBV19
clone size: once
D gene: TRBD1
J gene: TRBJ1-2

CDR3 protein: CASNSLEVAGVGYTF
CDR3 DNA: TGTGCCAGCAACAGCTTAGAAGTTGCGGGGGTTGGCTACACCTTC
V gene: TRBV7-9
clone size: once
D gene: .
J gene: TRBJ1-2

CDR3 protein: CASSVEGVTGGVEEQYF
CDR3 DNA: TGTGCCAGCAGCGTAGAAGGTGTGACAGGGGGAGTCGAGGAGCAGTACTTC
V gene: TRBV9
clone size: .
D gene: TRBD1
J gene: TRBJ2-7

CDR3 protein: CASSYSIKGGVGYTF
CDR3 DNA: TGTGCCAGCAGTTACTCGATTAAGGGGGGGGTTGGCTACACCTTC
V gene: TRBV6-5
clone size: .
D gene: .
J gene: TRBJ1-2

CDR3 protein: CASSDQGTSGNTIYF
CDR3 DNA: TGTGCCAGCAGTGACCAGGGTACCTCTGGAAACACCATATATTTT
V gene: TRBV2
clone size: .
D gene: .
J gene: TRBJ1-3

CDR3 protein: CASSKTLYSNQPQHF
CDR3 DNA: TGTGCCAGTAGTAAGACACTGTATAGCAATCAGCCCCAGCATTTT
V gene: TRBV19
clone size: .
D gene: .
J gene: TRBJ1-5

CDR3 protein: CSVPRQGASGELFF
CDR3 DNA: TGCAGCGTGCCAAGACAGGGGGCGAGCGGGGAGCTGTTTTTT
V gene: TRBV29-1
clone size: once
D gene: TRBD1
J gene: TRBJ2-2

CDR3 protein: CASRAGTSRETQYF
CDR3 DNA: TGCGCCAGCAGAGCCGGGACATCTAGAGAGACCCAGTACTTC
V gene: TRBV5-1
clone size: .
D gene: .
J gene: TRBJ2-5

CDR3 protein: CASRGTGNEQFF
CDR3 DNA: TGTGCCAGCAGGGGGACAGGGAATGAGCAGTTCTTC
V gene: TRBV6-1
clone size: .
D gene: TRBD1
J gene: TRBJ2-1

CDR3 protein: CASSIDFRTGEDYGYTF
CDR3 DNA: TGTGCCAGTAGTATCGATTTCCGGACAGGGGAGGACTATGGCTACACCTTC
V gene: TRBV19
clone size: .
D gene: TRBD1
J gene: TRBJ1-2

CDR3 protein: CSVEVGVTDTQYF
CDR3 DNA: TGCAGCGTTGAGGTGGGAGTTACAGATACGCAGTATTTT
V gene: TRBV29-1
clone size: .
D gene: .
J gene: TRBJ2-3

CDR3 protein: CASSLASGEKLFF
CDR3 DNA: TGCGCCAGCAGCTTGGCATCCGGTGAAAAACTGTTTTTT
V gene: TRBV5-1
clone size: .
D gene: .
J gene: TRBJ1-4

CDR3 protein: CASSLSAGLEQFF
CDR3 DNA: TGTGCCAGCAGTTTATCGGCAGGGCTTGAACAGTTCTTC
V gene: TRBV28
clone size: .
D gene: .
J gene: TRBJ2-1

CDR3 protein: CASTQTYGQEGETQYF
CDR3 DNA: TGTGCCAGCACTCAAACATATGGGCAGGAGGGGGAGACCCAGTACTTC
V gene: TRBV25-1
clone size: .
D gene: .
J gene: TRBJ2-5

CDR3 protein: CASSQLTGGNTIYF
CDR3 DNA: TGTGCCAGCAGTCAGTTGACAGGTGGAAACACCATATATTTT
V gene: TRBV6-6
clone size: .
D gene: .
J gene: TRBJ1-3

CDR3 protein: CASSPGTGGNEQYF
CDR3 DNA: TGTGCCAGTAGTCCCGGGACAGGGGGCAACGAGCAGTACTTC
V gene: TRBV19
clone size: .
D gene: TRBD1
J gene: TRBJ2-7

CDR3 protein: CASSYSGTGPYEQYF
CDR3 DNA: TGTGCCAGCAGTTACTCCGGTACAGGGCCCTACGAGCAGTACTTC
V gene: TRBV6-5
clone size: .
D gene: .
J gene: TRBJ2-7

CDR3 protein: CASSAGLAGGSDTQYF
CDR3 DNA: TGCGCCAGCAGCGCGGGACTAGCGGGAGGGTCAGATACGCAGTATTTT
V gene: TRBV5-1
clone size: .
D gene: TRBD2
J gene: TRBJ2-3

CDR3 protein: CASSLMPGQGITGYTF
CDR3 DNA: TGTGCCAGCAGTTTAATGCCCGGACAGGGAATTACTGGCTACACCTTC
V gene: TRBV27
clone size: few
D gene: TRBD1
J gene: TRBJ1-2

CDR3 protein: CASSLDPRGSSNEQFF
CDR3 DNA: TGTGCCAGCAGCTTAGATCCTCGCGGGAGTAGCAATGAGCAGTTCTTC
V gene: TRBV11-2
clone size: .
D gene: TRBD2
J gene: TRBJ2-1

CDR3 protein: CASSEGLKQGYTF
CDR3 DNA: TGTGCCAGCAGTGAAGGACTCAAGCAGGGCTACACCTTC
V gene: TRBV6-1
clone size: .
D gene: .
J gene: TRBJ1-2

CDR3 protein: CASYSGTGGGEQFF
CDR3 DNA: TGTGCCAGCTACTCCGGGACAGGGGGCGGTGAGCAGTTCTTC
V gene: TRBV18
clone size: .
D gene: TRBD1
J gene: TRBJ2-1

CDR3 protein: CAISLTGTGNTIYF
CDR3 DNA: TGTGCCATCAGTTTGACAGGGACTGGAAACACCATATATTTT
V gene: TRBV10-3
clone size: .
D gene: TRBD1
J gene: TRBJ1-3

CDR3 protein: CASSLPERDREQFF
CDR3 DNA: TGTGCCAGCAGCTTGCCCGAACGGGACAGAGAGCAGTTCTTC
V gene: TRBV5-4
clone size: .
D gene: TRBD1
J gene: TRBJ2-1

CDR3 protein: CASSSHSGRVIYEQYF
CDR3 DNA: TGTGCCAGCAGTTCCCATAGCGGGAGAGTTATCTACGAGCAGTACTTC
V gene: TRBV28
clone size: .
D gene: TRBD2
J gene: TRBJ2-7

CDR3 protein: CASSPQGQDGYTF
CDR3 DNA: TGTGCCAGCAGCCCACAGGGGCAGGATGGCTACACCTTC
V gene: TRBV6-6
clone size: .
D gene: TRBD1
J gene: TRBJ1-2

CDR3 protein: CASSSRTSGGTWETQYF
CDR3 DNA: TGCGCCAGCAGCTCCCGGACTAGCGGGGGCACATGGGAGACCCAGTACTTC
V gene: TRBV5-1
clone size: .
D gene: TRBD2
J gene: TRBJ2-5

CDR3 protein: CANKGGLHSGNTIYF
CDR3 DNA: TGTGCCAATAAAGGAGGGCTACACTCTGGAAACACCATATATTTT
V gene: TRBV7-3
clone size: once
D gene: .
J gene: TRBJ1-3

CDR3 protein: CASSQEADYPYEQYF
CDR3 DNA: TGTGCCAGCAGTCAGGAGGCGGACTACCCCTACGAGCAGTACTTC
V gene: TRBV6-5
clone size: .
D gene: .
J gene: TRBJ2-7

CDR3 protein: CASSRGGSYNEQFF
CDR3 DNA: TGCGCCAGCAGCCGCGGGGGCTCCTACAATGAGCAGTTCTTC
V gene: TRBV4-3
clone size: .
D gene: TRBD2
J gene: TRBJ2-1

CDR3 protein: CASSPSVQIYEQYF
CDR3 DNA: TGTGCCAGTAGCCCTTCGGTACAGATTTACGAGCAGTACTTC
V gene: TRBV19
clone size: .
D gene: .
J gene: TRBJ2-7

CDR3 protein: CASSLGGQGAYEQYF
CDR3 DNA: TGCGCCAGCAGCTTGGGAGGCCAGGGGGCCTACGAGCAGTACTTC
V gene: TRBV5-1
clone size: .
D gene: TRBD1
J gene: TRBJ2-7

CDR3 protein: CASSQGGQRGTYEQYF
CDR3 DNA: TGCGCCAGCAGCCAAGGGGGCCAGCGGGGCACCTACGAGCAGTACTTC
V gene: TRBV4-1
clone size: .
D gene: TRBD2
J gene: TRBJ2-7

CDR3 protein: CASSFSTGQAFF
CDR3 DNA: TGTGCCAGCAGTTTCTCAACAGGCCAAGCTTTCTTT
V gene: TRBV27
clone size: .
D gene: .
J gene: TRBJ1-1

CDR3 protein: CASGDLQGGDYGYTF
CDR3 DNA: TGCGCCAGCGGAGACCTACAGGGTGGAGACTATGGCTACACCTTC
V gene: TRBV5-1
clone size: .
D gene: .
J gene: TRBJ1-2

CDR3 protein: CASSFGGATSYEQYF
CDR3 DNA: TGTGCCAGCAGTTTTGGGGGGGCGACTTCCTACGAGCAGTACTTC
V gene: TRBV6-5
clone size: .
D gene: .
J gene: TRBJ2-7

CDR3 protein: CAWGRRVGTGGYTF
CDR3 DNA: TGTGCCTGGGGACGGAGGGTTGGGACGGGGGGCTACACCTTC
V gene: TRBV30
clone size: .
D gene: .
J gene: TRBJ1-2

CDR3 protein: CASSPGTVYNEQFF
CDR3 DNA: TGTGCCAGCTCACCTGGGACAGTTTACAATGAGCAGTTCTTC
V gene: TRBV18
clone size: .
D gene: TRBD1
J gene: TRBJ2-1

CDR3 protein: CASSSSGLGTEAFF
CDR3 DNA: TGTGCCAGCAGTTCCTCTGGACTGGGCACTGAAGCTTTCTTT
V gene: TRBV28
clone size: .
D gene: .
J gene: TRBJ1-1

CDR3 protein: CASSQDGLPGGAHTGELFF
CDR3 DNA: TGTGCCAGCAGCCAAGATGGGTTACCAGGGGGCGCGCACACCGGGGAGCTGTTTTTT
V gene: TRBV4-2
clone size: .
D gene: TRBD1
J gene: TRBJ2-2

CDR3 protein: CAIRGRGNTGELFF
CDR3 DNA: TGTGCCATAAGGGGCAGGGGGAACACCGGGGAGCTGTTTTTT
V gene: TRBV28
clone size: .
D gene: .
J gene: TRBJ2-2

CDR3 protein: CASSLAQRGGLDTQYF
CDR3 DNA: TGTGCCAGCAGCTTAGCCCAGCGGGGGGGCTTGGATACGCAGTATTTT
V gene: TRBV7-2
clone size: .
D gene: TRBD2
J gene: TRBJ2-3

CDR3 protein: CASSQDLGTPSTYEQYF
CDR3 DNA: TGCGCCAGCAGCCAAGATTTAGGGACTCCTAGCACCTACGAGCAGTACTTC
V gene: TRBV4-3
clone size: .
D gene: .
J gene: TRBJ2-7

CDR3 protein: CASSSQTGHEQYF
CDR3 DNA: TGTGCCAGCAGCTCCCAGACAGGCCACGAGCAGTACTTC
V gene: TRBV7-3
clone size: once
D gene: .
J gene: TRBJ2-7